The 5 T cell receptor beta chains reported below all come from one sample, sequenced in a study of cytomegalovirus exposure and HLA in healthy donors. Primers for the PCR totalled 60 Vbeta and 13 Jbeta. Clones were sequenced by immunoSEQ multiplex PCR, and TCRdb holds only the in-frame ones, with some missing. The table lists approximately 120,000 clones, over 65% of them singletons, with about 3% in the top ten. Sequencing was performed on PBMCs. These receptors were taken from a man aged 25 to 40 in good health and CMV-seronegative.

The chain combines TRBV7-2 with TRBJ1-2; 10 nucleotides align to TRBD1. The ends lost 3 bases at V and 2 bases at J; junction bases unmatched: 9. Germline V gene lookup returns CDR1 SGHTA and CDR2 FQGNSA. This CDR3 region has 17 residues. This chain's CDR3 is CASSLVGTGDANYGYTF. CDR3 bases: TGTGCCAGCAGCTTGGTTGGGACAGGGGATGCCAACTATGGCTACACCTTC.

The J gene is TRBJ1-2, the V gene TRBV5-1; a weak D match, TRBD1 (5 bases). This CDR3 is 13 amino acids long. Germline V gene lookup returns CDR1 SGHRS and CDR2 YFSETQ. With 4 bases removed from V and 6 bases from J, the gap between germline ends came to 13 bases. CDR3 amino acids: CASSTRVGDGYTF. CDR3 sequence (DNA): TGCGCCAGCAGCACCCGGGTAGGGGATGGCTACACCTTC.

J is TRBJ1-1 and V is TRBV27; TRBD1 matches at 10 bases. The V segment lost 5 bases and the J segment 4 bases; nucleotides outside the gene matches: 7. Per the germline V gene, CDR1 is MNHEY and CDR2 is SMNVEV (reference sequence). This CDR3 region has 15 residues. CDR3 nucleotide sequence: TGTGCCAGCAGTACCAGGACAGGGGGAAGCACTGAAGCTTTCTTT. Residues: CASSTRTGGSTEAFF.

The rearrangement uses TRBV7-8 and TRBJ2-7; 12 positions match TRBD2. In germline, CDR1 is SGHVS, CDR2 FQNEAQ. The CDR3 sequence is 16 residues long. J lost 4 bases, V lost 4 bases, and 8 bases had no gene match. The CDR3 is CASSSRWTSGNYEQYF. The CDR3 DNA follows: TGTGCCAGCAGCTCCAGATGGACTAGCGGGAATTACGAGCAGTACTTC.

The chain joins TRBV29-1 to TRBJ1-2; D perhaps matches TRBD1 (5 bases). Trimming stripped 4 bases from V and 1 base from J, with 13 bases between. The CDR3 consists of 14 residues. Germline CDR1 reads SQVTM; CDR2 reads ANQGSEA. This CDR3 reads CSVAKQENNYGYTF. In DNA, the CDR3 is TGCAGCGTTGCCAAACAGGAAAATAACTATGGCTACACCTTC.